This T cell receptor (beta chain) originates from a study of monozygotic twins with cystic fibrosis (dated by TCRdb to about 2021). For the study in its entirety: Approximately 3.3 micrograms of fragmented DNA went through around 14 PCR cycles to produce barcoded libraries. On the day blood was drawn, the twins' weight-for-height and FEVPerc (FEV1 disease centile) were ranked against those of the roughly 1,100 cohort participants. Data for three of the twin pairs had been reported previously in another context. To gauge how much genetics shapes V and J gene usage, the researchers compared TCR beta repertoires both within and across 16 monozygotic twin pairs who have cystic fibrosis. The cohort comprised ten female and six male twin pairs aged 2.0 to 36.4 years, median roughly 8.7 years, mostly children and adolescents. Study-wide findings and limitations: Simpson clonality tended to be low (median around 0.0095), which suggests a naive-dominated repertoire, although clonality was higher in the most severely affected patients. V gene usage was most similar to the co-twin for 13 of 16 pairs, and J usage for 8 of 16 pairs, suggesting genetic constraints. The cohort was small, and no association was found between shared CDR3 numbers and age, concordance or disease severity. Significantly higher nucleotide-identical clonotype sharing was observed within monozygotic CF twin pairs than between unrelated CF individuals (P = 0.000026, Mann-Whitney).

Following the manufacturer's instructions, TCR beta CDR3 regions were amplified by multiplex PCR with the immunoSEQ immune profiling system. An Illumina NextSeq system was used to carry out the sequencing. As for the original processing: Sequence data were processed on the immunoSEQ Analyzer platform, and clonality was computed as the square root of Simpson's index of productive rearrangements. V and J usage similarity was measured by Jensen-Shannon distance, and CDR3 generation probabilities were computed with OLGA. The immuneACCESS database (August 2020) and VDJdb (December 2020) were searched for shared CDR3 sequences. The table was pulled from immuneACCESS by TCRdb, which kept in-frame rearrangements only. Such tables lose some clones; where checked, under half of the loss comes from unresolved V genes, and the rest has no known cause. V, J and clone size are those of that table, while D and trimming were read from the DNA. The sample table records about 11,000 clones; around 97% of these occur just once. More than 0.65% of the sample is taken by the ten largest.

From a lookup of the germline V gene (reference sequence), CDR1 and CDR2 are MNHNY and SVGAGI. Counted from cysteine to phenylalanine, this CDR3 has 16 amino acids. Solely the CDR3 DNA is kept, with 48 bases framed from the first base. The junction carries 21 bases between V and J, which are trimmed by 6 bases and 6 bases respectively. The twin pairs came from the European Cystic Fibrosis Twin and Sibling Study Cohort, which recruited patients from 150 to 200 CF clinics across 14 European countries. Zygosity and CFTR genotype were verified in-house, and zygosity was tested by multiplex PCR of nine short tandem repeat loci. Peripheral blood was sampled from each twin, and clinical parameters were recorded on the day of blood sampling. Genomic DNA was isolated from peripheral blood cells with phenol/chloroform and kept in TE buffer at 4 degrees C. As regards this clone: It lacks a known antigen. No clone much larger than this one lies a single base away; base qualities are absent.

The receptor's source is a boy younger than 18 with cystic fibrosis. The sample comprised blood. The V and J segments used are TRBV6-6 and TRBJ1-5, with a tentative D gene TRBD1 over 6 matching bases. The bases are TGTGCCAGCAGGGAACCTGGGACACCTAATCTTCAGCCCCAGCATTTT. Its protein reads: CASREPGTPNLQPQHF.